One T cell receptor (beta chain) is described in this entry. As yet, its antigen is unknown. The data are from a study of monozygotic twins with inflammatory bowel disease. Study results and limitations: Twin pairs that were concordant did not differ from discordant pairs in repertoire similarity, possibly from limited power. Healthy co-twins exceeded IBD patients in TCRbeta diversity as measured by inverse Simpson. Healthy twins showed more clonotype sharing with others than IBD patients, especially patients with disease activity.

TCRdb reanalyzed the 5' RACE reads and collapses them to one entry per CDR3 protein, without DNA. The sample has nearly 45,000 distinct CDR3 sequences. CDR1 is SGHDT, CDR2 YYEEEE, per germline. The CDR3 has 17 amino acids. This receptor was identified in a human donor with ulcerative colitis or Crohn's disease, or a healthy co-twin of an affected twin (not recorded which). The chain combines TRBV5-6 with TRBJ2-2; with no DNA, the TCRdb D assignment of TRBD2 cannot be verified. The sample was blood. Here the CDR3 reads CASSLGSSGAITGELFF. Based on the CDR3 plus reference TRBV5-6 and TRBJ2-2, the full variable domain is DAGVTQSPTHLIKTRGQQVTLRCSPKSGHDTVSWYQQALGQGPQFIFQYYEEEERQRGNFPDRFSGHQFPNYSSELNVNALLLGDSALYLCASSLGSSGAITGELFFGEGSRLTVL.